The TCR beta chain under discussion was sequenced for a study of cytomegalovirus exposure and HLA in healthy donors. J was trimmed by 4 bases and V by 5 bases; bases with no gene match: 10. The germline gives CDR1 MNHNY, CDR2 SVGAGI (reference sequence). This CDR3 is 15 amino acids long. The PCR used 60 Vbeta and 13 Jbeta primers. The protocol was immunoSEQ multiplex PCR, while the TCRdb copy is restricted to in-frame clones and leaves out a portion. The table shows 170,000 or so clones, with 70% to 85% occurring only once. This chain joins TRBV6-6 and TRBJ1-2; TRBD1 aligns across 7 bases. The specimen was PBMCs. This clonotype originated in a woman aged 60-75 years in good health and CMV-seropositive. The DNA for the CDR3 is TGTGCCAGCAGTACCTATAGAGACAGGGTCTATGGCTACACCTTC. It specifies CASSTYRDRVYGYTF.